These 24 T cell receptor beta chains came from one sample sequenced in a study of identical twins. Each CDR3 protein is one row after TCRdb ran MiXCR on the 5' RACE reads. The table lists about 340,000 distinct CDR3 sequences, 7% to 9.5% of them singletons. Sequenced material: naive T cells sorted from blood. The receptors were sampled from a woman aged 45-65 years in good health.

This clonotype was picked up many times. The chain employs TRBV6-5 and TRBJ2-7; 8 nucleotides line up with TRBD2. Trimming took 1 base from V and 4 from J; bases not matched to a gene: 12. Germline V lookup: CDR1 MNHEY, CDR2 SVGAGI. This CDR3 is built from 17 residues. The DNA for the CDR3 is TGTGCCAGCAGTTACTTGGTAGCGGGATTTGCAGTTTACGAGCAGTACTTC. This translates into CASSYLVAGFAVYEQYF.

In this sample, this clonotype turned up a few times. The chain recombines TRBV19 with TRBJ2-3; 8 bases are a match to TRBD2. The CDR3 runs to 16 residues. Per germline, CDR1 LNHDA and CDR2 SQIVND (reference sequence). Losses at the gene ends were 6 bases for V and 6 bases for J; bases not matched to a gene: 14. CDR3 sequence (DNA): TGTGCCAGTAGCTCTCCTATAGCGGGGCTCGCGGATACGCAGTATTTT. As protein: CASSSPIAGLADTQYF.

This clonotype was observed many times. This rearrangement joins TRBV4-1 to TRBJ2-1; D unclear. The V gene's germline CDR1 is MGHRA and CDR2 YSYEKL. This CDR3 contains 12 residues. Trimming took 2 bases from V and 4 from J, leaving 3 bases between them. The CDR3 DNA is TGCGCCAGCAGCCAATCTTACAATGAGCAGTTCTTC. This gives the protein CASSQSYNEQFF.

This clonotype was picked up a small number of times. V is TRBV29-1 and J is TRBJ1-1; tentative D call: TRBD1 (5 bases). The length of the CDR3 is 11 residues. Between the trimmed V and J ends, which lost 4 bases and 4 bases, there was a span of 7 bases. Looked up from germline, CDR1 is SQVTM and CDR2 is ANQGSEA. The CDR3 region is CSVVRATEAFF. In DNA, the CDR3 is TGCAGCGTTGTCAGGGCCACTGAAGCTTTCTTT. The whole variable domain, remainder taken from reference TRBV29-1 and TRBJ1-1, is SAVISQKPSRDICQRGTSLTIQCQVDSQVTMMFWYRQQPGQSLTLIATANQGSEATYESGFVIDKFPISRPNLTFSTLTVSNMSPEDSSIYLCSVVRATEAFFGQGTRLTVV.

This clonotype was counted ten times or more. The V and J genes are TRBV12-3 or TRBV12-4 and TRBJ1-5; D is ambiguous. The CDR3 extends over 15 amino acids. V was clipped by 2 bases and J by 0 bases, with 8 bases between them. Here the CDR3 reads CASSLSANSNQPQHF. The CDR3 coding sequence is TGTGCCAGCAGTTTATCAGCTAATAGCAATCAGCCCCAGCATTTT.

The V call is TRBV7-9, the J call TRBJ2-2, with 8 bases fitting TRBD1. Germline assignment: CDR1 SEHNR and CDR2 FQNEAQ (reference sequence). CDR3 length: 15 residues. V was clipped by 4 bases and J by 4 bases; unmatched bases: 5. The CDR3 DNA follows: TGTGCCAGCAGCTCCAAGGACAGGGTCACCGGGGAGCTGTTTTTT. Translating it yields CASSSKDRVTGELFF.

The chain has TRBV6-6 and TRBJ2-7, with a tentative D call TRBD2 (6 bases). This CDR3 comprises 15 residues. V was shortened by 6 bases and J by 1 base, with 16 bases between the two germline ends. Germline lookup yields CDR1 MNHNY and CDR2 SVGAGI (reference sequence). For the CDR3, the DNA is TGTGCCAGCAGCCACGGGTGGGAGGATTCCTACGAGCAGTACGTC. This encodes CASSHGWEDSYEQYV.

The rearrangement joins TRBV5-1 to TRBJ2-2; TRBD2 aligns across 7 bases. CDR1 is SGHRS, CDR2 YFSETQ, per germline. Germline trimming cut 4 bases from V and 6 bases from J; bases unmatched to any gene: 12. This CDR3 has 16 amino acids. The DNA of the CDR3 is TGCGCCAGCAGCCCCGGACTAGGTTCGTCCGCCGGGGAGCTGTTTTTT. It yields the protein CASSPGLGSSAGELFF.

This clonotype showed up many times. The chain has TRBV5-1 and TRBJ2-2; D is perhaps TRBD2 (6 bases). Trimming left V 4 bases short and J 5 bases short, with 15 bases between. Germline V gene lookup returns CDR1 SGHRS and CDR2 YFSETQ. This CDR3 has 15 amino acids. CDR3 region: CASSAPGLRTGELFF. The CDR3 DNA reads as TGCGCCAGCAGCGCACCGGGACTCCGGACCGGGGAGCTGTTTTTT.

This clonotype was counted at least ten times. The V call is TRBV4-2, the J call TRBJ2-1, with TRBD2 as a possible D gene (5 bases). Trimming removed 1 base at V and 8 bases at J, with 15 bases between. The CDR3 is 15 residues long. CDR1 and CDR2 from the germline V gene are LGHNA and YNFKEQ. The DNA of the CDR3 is TGTGCCAGCAGCCAAGCAGCGAGCCGGGAATATGAGCAGTTCTTC. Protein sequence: CASSQAASREYEQFF.

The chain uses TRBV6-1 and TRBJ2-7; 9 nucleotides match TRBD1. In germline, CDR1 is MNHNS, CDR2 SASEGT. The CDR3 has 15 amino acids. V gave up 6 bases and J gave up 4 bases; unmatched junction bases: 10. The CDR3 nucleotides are TGTGCCAGCAGCCAAACAGGGGGCGTGGGATACGAGCAGTACTTC. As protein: CASSQTGGVGYEQYF.

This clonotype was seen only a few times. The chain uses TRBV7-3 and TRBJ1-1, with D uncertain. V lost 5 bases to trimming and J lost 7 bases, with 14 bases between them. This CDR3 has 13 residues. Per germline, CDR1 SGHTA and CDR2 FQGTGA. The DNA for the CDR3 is TGTGCCAGCAGCCCCCTAGGTGGTAGTGAAGCTTTCTTT. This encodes CASSPLGGSEAFF.

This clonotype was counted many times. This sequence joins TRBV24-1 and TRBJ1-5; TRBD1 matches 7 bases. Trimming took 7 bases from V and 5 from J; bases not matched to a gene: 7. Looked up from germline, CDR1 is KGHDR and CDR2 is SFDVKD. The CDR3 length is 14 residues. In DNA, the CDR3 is TGTGCCACCAGCATACAGGGGTTCGATCAGCCCCAGCATTTT. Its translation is CATSIQGFDQPQHF.

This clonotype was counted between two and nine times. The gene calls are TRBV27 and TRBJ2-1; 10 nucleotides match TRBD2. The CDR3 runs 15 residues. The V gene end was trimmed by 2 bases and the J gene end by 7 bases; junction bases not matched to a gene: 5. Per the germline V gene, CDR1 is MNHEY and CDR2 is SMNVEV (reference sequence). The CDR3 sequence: CASSLSLAGANEQFF. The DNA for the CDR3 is TGTGCCAGCAGTTTAAGTCTAGCGGGAGCAAATGAGCAGTTCTTC.

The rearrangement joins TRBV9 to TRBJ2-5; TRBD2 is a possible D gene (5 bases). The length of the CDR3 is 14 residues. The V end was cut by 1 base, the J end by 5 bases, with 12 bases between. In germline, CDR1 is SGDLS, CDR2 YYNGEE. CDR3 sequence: CASSVSGAGETQYF. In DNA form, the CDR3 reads TGTGCCAGCAGCGTAAGCGGCGCGGGCGAGACCCAGTACTTC. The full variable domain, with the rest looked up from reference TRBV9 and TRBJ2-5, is DSGVTQTPKHLITATGQRVTLRCSPRSGDLSVYWYQQSLDQGLQFLIQYYNGEERAKGNILERFSAQQFPDLHSELNLSSLELGDSALYFCASSVSGAGETQYFGPGTRLLVL.

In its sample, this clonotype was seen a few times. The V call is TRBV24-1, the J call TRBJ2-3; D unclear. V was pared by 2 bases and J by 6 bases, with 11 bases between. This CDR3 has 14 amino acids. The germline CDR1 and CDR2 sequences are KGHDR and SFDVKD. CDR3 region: CATSDYLPGDTQYF. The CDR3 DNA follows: TGTGCCACCAGTGATTATCTACCGGGCGATACGCAGTATTTT.

CDR3 coding DNA: TGTGCCAGCAGTCCGACTAGCGGCCAAGAGACCCAGTACTTC. Protein sequence: CASSPTSGQETQYF. This chain connects TRBV12-3 or TRBV12-4 to TRBJ2-5; 9 bases align to TRBD2. The CDR3 loop spans 14 amino acids. The V and J ends lost 5 bases and 1 base, in that order; junction bases with no gene match: 2.

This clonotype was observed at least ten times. The CDR3 nucleotides read TGTGCCAGCAGTTTAAGGCAGGGCGCGTACGAGCAGTACTTC. As protein: CASSLRQGAYEQYF. The chain has TRBV12-3 or TRBV12-4 and TRBJ2-7, with D perhaps TRBD1 (5 bases). This CDR3 contains 14 residues. The ends were cut back, 2 bases at V and 4 bases at J, with 12 bases in the middle.

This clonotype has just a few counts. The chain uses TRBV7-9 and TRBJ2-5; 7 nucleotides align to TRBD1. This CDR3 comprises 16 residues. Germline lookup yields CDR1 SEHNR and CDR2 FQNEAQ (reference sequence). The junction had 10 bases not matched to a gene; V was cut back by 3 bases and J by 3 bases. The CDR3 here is CASSFPTDRIEETQYF. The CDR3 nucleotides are TGTGCCAGCAGCTTCCCTACGGACAGGATCGAAGAGACCCAGTACTTC.

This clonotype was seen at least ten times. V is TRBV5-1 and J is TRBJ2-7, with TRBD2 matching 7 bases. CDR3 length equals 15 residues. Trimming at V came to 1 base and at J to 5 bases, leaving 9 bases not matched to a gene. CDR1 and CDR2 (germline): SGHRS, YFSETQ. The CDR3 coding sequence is TGCGCCAGCAGCTTGACAGCGGGAAGTTTCCACGAGCAGTACTTC. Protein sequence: CASSLTAGSFHEQYF.

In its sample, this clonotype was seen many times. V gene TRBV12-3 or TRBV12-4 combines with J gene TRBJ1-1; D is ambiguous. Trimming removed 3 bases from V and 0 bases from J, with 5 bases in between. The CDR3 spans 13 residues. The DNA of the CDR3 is TGTGCCAGCAGTTTTGGTTTGAACACTGAAGCTTTCTTT. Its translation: CASSFGLNTEAFF.

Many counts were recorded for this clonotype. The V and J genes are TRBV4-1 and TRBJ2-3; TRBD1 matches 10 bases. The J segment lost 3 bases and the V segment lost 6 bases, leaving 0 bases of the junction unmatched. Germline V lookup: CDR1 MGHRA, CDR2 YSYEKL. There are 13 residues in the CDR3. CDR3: CASRGQGTDTQYF. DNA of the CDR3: TGCGCCAGCAGGGGACAGGGGACAGATACGCAGTATTTT.

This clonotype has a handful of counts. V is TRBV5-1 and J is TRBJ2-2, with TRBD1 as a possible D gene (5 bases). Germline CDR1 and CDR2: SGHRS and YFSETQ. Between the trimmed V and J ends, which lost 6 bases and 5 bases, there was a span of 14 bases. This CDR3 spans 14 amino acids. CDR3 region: CASKSGLSTGELFF. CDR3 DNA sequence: TGCGCCAGCAAGTCAGGGCTGAGTACCGGGGAGCTGTTTTTT.

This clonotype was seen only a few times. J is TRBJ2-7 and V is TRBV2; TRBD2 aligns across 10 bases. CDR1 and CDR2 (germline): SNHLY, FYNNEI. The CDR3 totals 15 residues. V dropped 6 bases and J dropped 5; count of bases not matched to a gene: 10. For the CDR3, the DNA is TGTGCCAGCAGGCCTCCTAGCGGGAGTGTGCACGAGCAGTACTTC. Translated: CASRPPSGSVHEQYF.